These 25 T cell receptor beta chains were sequenced from one sample in a study of tumor-infiltrating lymphocytes in oesophageal squamous cell carcinoma. TCRdb reprocessed the PCR reads via MiXCR and lists one record per CDR3 protein. The profile shows some 16,000 distinct CDR3 sequences, 40% to 65% of them singletons. Sample: esophageal tumor tissue. These receptors all come from a male donor with esophageal squamous cell carcinoma.

The CDR3 protein is CASSRQGPNSGANVLTF. DNA for the CDR3: TGTGCCAGCAGTCGTCAGGGGCCTAACTCTGGGGCCAACGTCCTGACTTTC. The chain uses TRBV6-6 and TRBJ2-6; possible D gene TRBD1, 6 bases. With 5 bases removed from V and 0 bases from J, the gap between germline ends came to 14 bases. CDR1 and CDR2 from the germline V gene are MNHNY and SVGAGI (reference sequence). The CDR3 loop spans 17 amino acids.

There are a few counts of this clonotype. A clone one base away is much larger, so this may be a read error. This chain uses TRBV10-3 with TRBJ2-5; tentative D call: TRBD1 (6 bases). Germline V gene sequence: CDR1 ENHRY, CDR2 SYGVKD. The CDR3 is 10 residues long. Trimming took off 10 bases at V and 11 bases at J, with 14 bases between the two ends. This chain's CDR3 is CAKQGYEQYF. CDR3 in DNA: TGTGCCAAACAGGGCTATGAGCAGTACTTC.

Only one count was recorded for this clonotype. J is TRBJ2-1 and V is TRBV6-6; 10 bases match TRBD2. CDR1 is MNHNY and CDR2 is SVGAGI in the germline V gene (reference sequence). The CDR3 has 15 residues. V lost 5 bases, J lost 2 bases, and 3 bases stayed unmatched. This chain's CDR3 is CASSLLAGAYNEQFF. The CDR3, as DNA: TGTGCCAGCAGTCTCCTAGCGGGAGCCTACAATGAGCAGTTCTTC.

CDR3 DNA: TGTGCCAGCAGTTACCGATCCGCGGGGACCTACGAGCAGTACTTC. Amino acid sequence: CASSYRSAGTYEQYF. The chain employs TRBV12-3 or TRBV12-4 and TRBJ2-6, with D possibly matching TRBD2 (6 bases). The J call may be wrong; the DNA end is better matched by TRBJ2-7. The CDR3 covers 15 residues.

The CDR3 sequence: CASSLQSGVNQPQHF. The CDR3 DNA sequence: TGTGCCAGCAGCTTACAGTCAGGCGTTAATCAGCCCCAGCATTTT. The genes are TRBV7-9 and TRBJ1-5; D not certain. The V and J ends lost 2 bases and 4 bases respectively, with 12 bases between them. Germline loops: CDR1 SEHNR, CDR2 FQNEAQ (reference sequence). This CDR3 is 15 amino acids long.

This clonotype has only one observation. The rearrangement links TRBV11-2 to TRBJ2-5; TRBD1 might be the D (7 bases). The better agreement between TRBJ2-7 and the DNA end casts doubt on the J call. Germline V gene data show CDR1 as SGHAT and CDR2 as FQNNGV. The CDR3 consists of 13 residues. The CDR3 loop is CASSPGGTYEQYF. The CDR3 region has the DNA TGTGCCAGCAGCCCAGGGGGGACCTACGAGCAGTACTTC.

This clonotype occurred a few times. V usage is TRBV7-2 and J usage is TRBJ2-3; D perhaps matches TRBD2 (6 bases). The CDR3 sequence is 16 residues long. Per the germline V gene, CDR1 is SGHTA and CDR2 is FQGNSA. Trimming removed 1 base at V and 2 bases at J, with 13 bases between. CDR3 loop: CASSLVASEYTDTQYF. CDR3 nucleotides: TGTGCCAGCAGCTTAGTGGCTAGCGAATACACAGATACGCAGTATTTT.

The genes are TRBV7-3 and TRBJ2-3; TRBD2 aligns across 11 bases. V lost 0 bases to trimming and J lost 5 bases; unmatched junction nucleotides: 13. This CDR3 region has 19 residues. CDR1 and CDR2 (germline): SGHTA, FQGTGA. The CDR3 DNA reads TGTGCCAGCAGCTTAACGCCTCAGGTAGCGGGAGGGCCAGGAGATACGCAGTATTTT. It codes for CASSLTPQVAGGPGDTQYF.

This sequence joins TRBV6-1 and TRBJ2-7, with 7 nucleotides matching TRBD1. Germline CDR1 and CDR2: MNHNS and SASEGT. With V trimmed by 6 bases and J by 3 bases, 5 bases remained unmatched. The CDR3 sequence is 13 residues long. The CDR3: CASSFRDSYEQYF. The CDR3 DNA sequence: TGTGCCAGCAGCTTCCGGGACAGCTACGAGCAGTACTTC.

The gene calls are TRBV7-2 and TRBJ2-7, with D possibly matching TRBD1 (5 bases). The DNA end lines up better with TRBJ2-1; the J call may be wrong. The CDR3 consists of 12 residues. CDR1 and CDR2 (germline): SGHTA, FQGNSA. DNA of the CDR3: TGTGCCAGCAGCGATTGGGGCGGTGAGCAGTTCTTC. It codes for CASSDWGGEQFF.

This clonotype showed up just once. The V and J genes are TRBV7-6 and TRBJ2-1; D may match TRBD1 or TRBD2 (5 bases each). Between the trimmed V and J ends, which lost 11 bases and 0 bases, there was a span of 8 bases. There are 12 residues in the CDR3. Germline V gene sequence: CDR1 SGHVS, CDR2 FNYEAQ. The CDR3 sequence: CAGDHSYNEQFF. The CDR3 region has the DNA TGTGCCGGGGACCACTCCTACAATGAGCAGTTCTTC.

The rearrangement links TRBV6-1 to TRBJ2-7; D remains ambiguous. The end of the DNA aligns better with TRBJ2-1, so the J call may be wrong. Germline CDR1 is MNHNS and CDR2 is SASEGT. The CDR3 has 13 residues. CDR3 region: CASSDRIIGEQFF. The CDR3, as DNA: TGTGCCAGCAGTGATAGGATTATCGGTGAGCAGTTCTTC.

The chain uses TRBV6-1 and TRBJ2-1; TRBD2 matches at 9 bases. V gave up 6 bases and J gave up 8 bases; unmatched junction bases: 8. Germline CDR1 is MNHNS and CDR2 is SASEGT. This CDR3 comprises 14 residues. The CDR3 protein is CASRVRGGLDEQFF. As DNA, the CDR3 is TGTGCCAGCAGGGTGCGGGGGGGCTTGGATGAGCAGTTCTTC.

The V gene is TRBV11-3, the J gene TRBJ2-5; weak D call: TRBD2 (5 bases). CDR1 SGHNT and CDR2 YENEEA come from the germline V gene. Trimming took 2 bases from V and 4 from J, leaving 8 bases between them. This CDR3 is built from 13 residues. CDR3 sequence reads: CASSLSGRETQYF. CDR3 coding DNA: TGTGCCAGCAGCTTATCGGGGAGAGAGACCCAGTACTTC.

Remarks on this clonotype: No conserved phenylalanine or tryptophan is present at the end of the CDR3, so a read error is the likely explanation. The DNA is left out, because the CDR3 cannot be placed on it with certainty; the CDR3 is given as TCRdb lists it. CDR3 sequence: CASSEGQGPSYEQYFGN. The chain joins TRBV7-8 to TRBJ2-3; whether TRBD1, the table's D call, matches the DNA was not checked. Inclusive of both ends, the CDR3 amounts to 17 amino acids. Germline values: CDR1 SGHVS, CDR2 FQNEAQ.

This clonotype was seen only a few times. V and J are TRBV12-3 or TRBV12-4 and TRBJ2-6; D remains unclear. Trimming took off 6 bases at V and 1 base at J, with 4 bases between the two ends. CDR3 size: 13 residues. DNA for the CDR3: TGTGCCAGCAGGGGATCTGGGGCCAACGTCCTGACTTTC. It yields the protein CASRGSGANVLTF.

This clonotype showed up many times. V is TRBV19 and J is TRBJ2-1; D is perhaps TRBD2 (5 bases). The CDR3 loop spans 14 amino acids. Germline-derived CDR1 and CDR2 are LNHDA and SQIVND (reference sequence). V was pared by 4 bases and J by 8 bases, with 15 bases between. For the CDR3, the DNA is TGTGCCAGTAGTACCAATCTGTGGGGAGATGAGCAGTTCTTC. This gives the protein CASSTNLWGDEQFF. Supplemented by reference TRBV19 and TRBJ2-1, the full variable domain reads DGGITQSPKYLFRKEGQNVTLSCEQNLNHDAMYWYRQDPGQGLRLIYYSQIVNDFQKGDIAEGYSVSREKKESFPLTVTSAQKNPTAFYLCASSTNLWGDEQFFGPGTRLTVL.

The chain links TRBV24-1 to TRBJ2-7; 10 bases fit TRBD2. The J call may be mistaken, given a closer DNA end match to TRBJ2-1. The CDR3 sequence is 15 residues long. Germline CDR1 and CDR2: KGHDR and SFDVKD. The CDR3, as DNA: TGTGCCACCAGTGTTGCTAGCGGGAGTCGGAATGAGCAGTTCTTC. It translates to CATSVASGSRNEQFF.

The J gene is TRBJ2-3, the V gene TRBV7-3, with 11 bases identical to TRBD2. Near its end, the DNA agrees better with TRBJ2-7, so the J call may be wrong. CDR3 length: 16 amino acids. In germline, CDR1 is SGHTA, CDR2 FQGTGA. The CDR3 DNA reads TGTGCCAGCAGCAATAGCGGGGGGGCTACTTACAATGAGCAGTACTTC. It encodes CASSNSGGATYNEQYF.

This clonotype has only a few counts. The CDR3 nucleotides read TGTGCCAGCAGCTTTCGGCTGGGCGGGACAGGGGTCCGCGAGCAGTACTTC. This codes for CASSFRLGGTGVREQYF. V usage is TRBV7-2 and J usage is TRBJ2-1; 10 bases match TRBD1. The last part of the DNA fits TRBJ2-7 better; the J call may be wrong. CDR1 is SGHTA and CDR2 is FQGNSA in the germline V gene. CDR3 length: 17 amino acids.

This rearrangement joins TRBV6-6 to TRBJ2-7, with D tentatively TRBD1 (5 bases). V lost 5 bases and J 6 bases, leaving 14 bases between the germline ends. The CDR3 length is 13 residues. Germline V gene data show CDR1 as MNHNY and CDR2 as SVGAGI (reference sequence). CDR3 bases: TGTGCCAGCAGTGGGGCCGTCGGAAGCGAGCAGTACTTC. Translating gives CASSGAVGSEQYF.

This clonotype qualifies as medium-sized (0.01 to 0.1%). The V call is TRBV10-3, the J call TRBJ2-1, with 7 bases that match TRBD2. Germline V gene sequence: CDR1 ENHRY, CDR2 SYGVKD. This CDR3 is 16 amino acids long. Trimming cost V 0 bases and J 7 bases; bases outside gene matches: 9. CDR3 loop: CAISESTGGSANEQFF. CDR3 in DNA: TGTGCCATCAGTGAGTCGACTGGCGGGAGTGCGAATGAGCAGTTCTTC.

This clonotype has a handful of counts. The chain combines TRBV7-6 with TRBJ2-5; TRBD1 or TRBD2 may be the D gene (5 bases each). The V gene lost 5 bases and the J gene lost 2 bases, with 18 bases spanning the gap. CDR1 SGHVS and CDR2 FNYEAQ come from the germline V gene. There are 16 residues in the CDR3. The CDR3 loop is CASSPRDLRAQETQYF. In DNA, the CDR3 is TGTGCCAGCAGCCCTCGGGACCTCCGGGCACAAGAGACCCAGTACTTC.

The chain is built from TRBV28 and TRBJ2-3; 7 nucleotides agree with TRBD2. The CDR3 runs 17 residues. J was trimmed by 3 bases and V by 3 bases; bases with no gene match: 12. CDR1 and CDR2 from the germline V gene are MDHEN and SYDVKM. This CDR3 reads CASSLIKGGRVTDTQYF. CDR3 in DNA: TGTGCCAGCAGTTTGATAAAGGGTGGGAGGGTAACAGATACGCAGTATTTT.

This clonotype was counted at least ten times. CDR3 amino acids: CASSIGRLNTEAFF. The DNA for the CDR3 is TGTGCCAGCAGTATTGGCAGACTGAACACTGAAGCTTTCTTT. The chain joins TRBV2 to TRBJ1-1; D remains unclear. This CDR3 region has 14 residues. Between the trimmed V and J ends, which lost 5 bases and 0 bases, there was a span of 10 bases. Germline-derived CDR1 and CDR2 are SNHLY and FYNNEI.